A single sample gave rise to the 7 T cell receptor beta chains below, sequenced in a study of CD8 T cells in Susac syndrome. RNA in amounts of roughly 0.45 to 1 ug was reverse transcribed with random hexamers. MiXCR was run by TCRdb on the immunoSEQ multiplex PCR reads, yielding one entry per CDR3 protein. The sample yields around 170,000 distinct CDR3 sequences, approximately 95% seen once. Material: CD8+ T cells from PBMCs. These receptors were collected from a human donor with Susac syndrome.

The CDR3 DNA reads as TGTGCCAGCAGCTTCGCTAGCGGGGGGGTAGTGGCAGATACGCAGTATTTT. Its protein product is CASSFASGGVVADTQYF. The chain has TRBV5-4 and TRBJ2-3; 12 bases line up with TRBD2. Germline CDR1 is SGHNT and CDR2 is YYREEE (reference sequence). With V trimmed by 2 bases and J by 4 bases, 8 bases remained unmatched. This CDR3 is built from 17 residues.

V gene TRBV12-3 or TRBV12-4 combines with J gene TRBJ2-7; maybe TRBD2 (6 bases). V lost 7 bases and J lost 0, with 13 bases in between. The CDR3 extends over 14 amino acids. CDR3 sequence reads: CASTYDGSSYEQYF. The CDR3 DNA follows: TGTGCCAGCACGTACGACGGGAGCTCCTACGAGCAGTACTTC.

The rearrangement uses TRBV6-1 and TRBJ2-3; D is unclear. The CDR3 sequence is 16 residues long. V lost 6 bases, J lost 6 bases, and 22 bases lay in between. From germline, CDR1 is MNHNS and CDR2 SASEGT. The CDR3 region is CASSTDFVDSQDTQYF. CDR3 nucleotide sequence: TGTGCCAGCAGCACTGATTTCGTTGACTCACAGGATACGCAGTATTTT.

The V and J genes are TRBV9 and TRBJ2-7; the match to TRBD1 covers 8 bases. In germline, CDR1 is SGDLS, CDR2 YYNGEE. The CDR3 sequence is 15 residues long. V lost 0 bases, J lost 3 bases, and 5 bases stayed unmatched. The CDR3 DNA reads TGTGCCAGCAGCGTAGGGGGACAGGCGGGCTACGAGCAGTACTTC. Its protein product is CASSVGGQAGYEQYF.

V gene TRBV20-1 combines with J gene TRBJ1-5; a weak D match, TRBD1 (5 bases). The CDR3 extends over 14 amino acids. Germline loops: CDR1 DFQATT, CDR2 SNEGSKA (reference sequence). V lost 2 bases to trimming and J lost 0 bases, with 8 bases between them. The CDR3 loop is CSARKGDSNQPQHF. The CDR3 DNA reads as TGCAGTGCTAGAAAAGGGGATAGCAATCAGCCCCAGCATTTT.

The gene calls are TRBV14 and TRBJ1-6, with D hard to call. Trimming stripped 0 bases from V and 7 bases from J, with 19 bases between. Per the germline V gene, CDR1 is SGHDN and CDR2 is FVKESK. This CDR3 is built from 18 residues. CDR3 in amino acids: CASSQDFGRAQGNSPLHF. The CDR3 DNA sequence: TGTGCCAGCAGCCAAGATTTCGGACGGGCTCAAGGGAATTCACCCCTCCACTTT.

This clonotype was observed a few times. The chain employs TRBV4-2 and TRBJ2-7; D gene unclear. This CDR3 has 16 amino acids. Between the trimmed V and J ends, which lost 0 bases and 5 bases, there was a span of 17 bases. The V gene's germline CDR1 is LGHNA and CDR2 YNFKEQ. Here the CDR3 DNA reads TGTGCCAGCAGCCAAGATACCGGAGAGAGCAGCAACGAGCAGTACTTC. Its translation: CASSQDTGESSNEQYF.